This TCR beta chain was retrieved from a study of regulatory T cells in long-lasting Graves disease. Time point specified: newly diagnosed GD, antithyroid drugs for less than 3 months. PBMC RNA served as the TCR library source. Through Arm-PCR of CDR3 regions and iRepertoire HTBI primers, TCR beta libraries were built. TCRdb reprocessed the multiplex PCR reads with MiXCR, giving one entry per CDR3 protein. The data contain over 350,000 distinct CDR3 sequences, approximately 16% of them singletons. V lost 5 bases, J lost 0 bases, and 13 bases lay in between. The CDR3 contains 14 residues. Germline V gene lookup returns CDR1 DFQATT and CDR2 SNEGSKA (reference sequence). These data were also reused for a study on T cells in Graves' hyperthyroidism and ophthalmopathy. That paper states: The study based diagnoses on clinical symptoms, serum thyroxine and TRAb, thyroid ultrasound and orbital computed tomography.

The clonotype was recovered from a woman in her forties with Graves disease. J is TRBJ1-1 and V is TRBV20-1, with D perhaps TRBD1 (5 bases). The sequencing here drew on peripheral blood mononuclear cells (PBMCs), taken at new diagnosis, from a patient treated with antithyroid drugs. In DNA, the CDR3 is TGCAGTGCTGAGAGTGGGGCCATGAACACTGAAGCTTTCTTT. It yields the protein CSAESGAMNTEAFF.